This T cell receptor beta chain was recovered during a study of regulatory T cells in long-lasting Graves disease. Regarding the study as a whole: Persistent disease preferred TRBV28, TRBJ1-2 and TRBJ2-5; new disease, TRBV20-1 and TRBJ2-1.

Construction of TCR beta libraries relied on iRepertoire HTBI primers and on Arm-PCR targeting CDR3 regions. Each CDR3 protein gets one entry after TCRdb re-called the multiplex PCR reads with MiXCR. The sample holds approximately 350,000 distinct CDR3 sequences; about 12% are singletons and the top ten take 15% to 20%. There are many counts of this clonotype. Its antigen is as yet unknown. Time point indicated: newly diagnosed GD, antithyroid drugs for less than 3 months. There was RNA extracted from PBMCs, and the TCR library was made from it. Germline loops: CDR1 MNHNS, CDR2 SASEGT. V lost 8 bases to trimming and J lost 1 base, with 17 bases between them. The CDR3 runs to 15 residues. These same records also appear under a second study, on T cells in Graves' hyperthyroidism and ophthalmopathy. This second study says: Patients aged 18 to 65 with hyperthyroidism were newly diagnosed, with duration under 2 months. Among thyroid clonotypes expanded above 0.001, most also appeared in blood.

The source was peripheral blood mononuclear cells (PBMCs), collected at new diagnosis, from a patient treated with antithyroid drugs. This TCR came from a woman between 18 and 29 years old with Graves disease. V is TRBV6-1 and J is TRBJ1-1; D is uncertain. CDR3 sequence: CASRAGRVGNTEAFF. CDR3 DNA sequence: TGTGCCAGCCGAGCCGGACGGGTGGGGAACACTGAAGCTTTCTTT.